This T cell receptor (beta chain) was retrieved from a study of cytomegalovirus exposure and HLA in healthy donors. Study observations and caveats: Subsequent analysis revealed that first-cohort TCR clusters tended to co-occur in the 120 validation repertoires.

The repertoire was sequenced with immunoSEQ multiplex PCR; TCRdb's copy has only in-frame clones and lacks some. The sample consists of 150,000 to 250,000 clones, around 80% of them appearing once. V lost 0 bases and J 7 bases, leaving 14 bases between the germline ends. Germline V lookup: CDR1 SGHRS, CDR2 YFSETQ. The CDR3 sequence is 14 residues long. Notes on this clone: The target antigen is unknown.

The chain recombines TRBV5-1 with TRBJ2-7; tentative D call: TRBD1 (6 bases). Sequenced input: PBMCs. The sequence was obtained from a woman under 40 in good health and CMV-seropositive. CDR3 loop: CASSLVQGTREQYF. CDR3 in DNA: TGCGCCAGCAGCTTGGTTCAGGGGACGAGGGAGCAGTACTTC.